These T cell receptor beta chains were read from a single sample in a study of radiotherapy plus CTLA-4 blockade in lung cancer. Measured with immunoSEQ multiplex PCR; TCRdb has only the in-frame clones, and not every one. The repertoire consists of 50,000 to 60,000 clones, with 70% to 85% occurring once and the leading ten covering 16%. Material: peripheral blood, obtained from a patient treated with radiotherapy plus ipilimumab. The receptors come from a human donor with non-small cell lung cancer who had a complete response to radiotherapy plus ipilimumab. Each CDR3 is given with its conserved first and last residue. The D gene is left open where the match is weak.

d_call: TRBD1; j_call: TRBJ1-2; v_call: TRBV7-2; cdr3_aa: CASSSRQGTGNYGYTF; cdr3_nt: TGTGCCAGCAGCTCCAGACAAGGGACAGGCAACTATGGCTACACCTTC
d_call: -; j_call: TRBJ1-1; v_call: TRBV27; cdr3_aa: CASSLSLNTEAFF; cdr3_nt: TGTGCCAGCAGTTTATCCCTTAACACTGAAGCTTTCTTT
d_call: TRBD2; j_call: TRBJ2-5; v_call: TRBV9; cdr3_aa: CASSRTSGASETQYF; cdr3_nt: TGTGCCAGCAGCAGGACTAGCGGGGCGTCGGAGACCCAGTACTTC
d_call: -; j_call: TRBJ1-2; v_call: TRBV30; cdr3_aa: CAWRQVTGSGYTF; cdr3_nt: TGTGCCTGGCGTCAGGTAACTGGGAGCGGCTACACCTTC
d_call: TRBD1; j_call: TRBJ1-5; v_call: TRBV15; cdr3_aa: CATSRDQRGQGQGNQPQHF; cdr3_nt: TGTGCCACCAGCAGAGACCAGAGGGGGCAGGGTCAAGGCAATCAGCCCCAGCATTTT
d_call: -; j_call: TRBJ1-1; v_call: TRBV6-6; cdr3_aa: CASRGGMNTEAFF; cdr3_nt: TGTGCCAGCAGAGGGGGAATGAACACTGAAGCTTTCTTT
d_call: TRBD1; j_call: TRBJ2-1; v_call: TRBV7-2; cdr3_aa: CASSTGQRNEQFF; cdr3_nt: TGTGCCAGCAGCACGGGACAGAGAAATGAGCAGTTCTTC
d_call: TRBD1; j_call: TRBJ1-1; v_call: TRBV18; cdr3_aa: CASSPNDRVTEAFF; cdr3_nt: TGTGCCAGCTCACCAAACGACAGGGTTACTGAAGCTTTCTTT
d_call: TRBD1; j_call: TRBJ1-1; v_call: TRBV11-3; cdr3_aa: CASSRRTGEGSEAFF; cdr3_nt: TGTGCCAGCAGCCGCCGGACAGGGGAAGGGTCTGAAGCTTTCTTT
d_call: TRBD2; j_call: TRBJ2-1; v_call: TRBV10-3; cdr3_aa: CAIRAGTSGDNEQFF; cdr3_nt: TGTGCCATCAGAGCCGGGACTAGCGGGGACAATGAGCAGTTCTTC
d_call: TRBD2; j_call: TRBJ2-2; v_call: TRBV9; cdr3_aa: CASTMTSGSFLTGELFF; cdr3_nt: TGTGCCAGCACCATGACTAGCGGGAGTTTTTTAACCGGGGAGCTGTTTTTT
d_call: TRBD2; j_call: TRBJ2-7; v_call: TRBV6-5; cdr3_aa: CASSYAGVQSYEQYF; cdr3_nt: TGTGCCAGCAGTTACGCGGGGGTACAGTCCTACGAGCAGTACTTC
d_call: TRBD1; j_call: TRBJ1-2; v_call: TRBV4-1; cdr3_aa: CASSPGGALTGHGYTF; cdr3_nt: TGCGCCAGCAGCCCAGGTGGTGCTCTGACAGGGCATGGCTACACCTTC
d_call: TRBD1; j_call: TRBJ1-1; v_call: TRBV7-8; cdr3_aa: CASRQGDTEAFF; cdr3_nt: TGTGCCAGCCGACAGGGGGACACTGAAGCTTTCTTT
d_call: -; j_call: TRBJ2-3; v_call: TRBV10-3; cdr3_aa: CAISVGEDTQYF; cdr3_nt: TGTGCCATCAGTGTCGGAGAGGATACGCAGTATTTT
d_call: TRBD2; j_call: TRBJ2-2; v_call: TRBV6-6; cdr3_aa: CASSYSASGTGELFF; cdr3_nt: TGTGCCAGCAGTTACTCAGCTAGCGGCACCGGGGAGCTGTTTTTT